This T cell receptor (beta chain) was profiled in a study of early T cells in non-severe SARS-CoV-2 infection. Study information: Sequencing was performed on bulk RNA from unsorted whole blood, leaving chains unpaired. The study's findings and limits: Private and CD4 specificities were missed by VDJdb matching, skewed to anti-spike CD8.

Attachment of unique molecular identifiers to individual cDNA molecules was performed. One entry per CDR3 protein results from TCRdb running MiXCR on the 5' RACE reads. The sample lists 80,000 to 95,000 distinct CDR3 sequences; over 9% were seen once. The germline gives CDR1 DFQATT, CDR2 SNEGSKA (reference sequence). V lost 3 bases and J lost 4; bases outside the gene matches: 9. CDR3 size: 14 residues. The table lists this clonotype with a few counts. Its antigen is undetermined. This chain uses TRBV20-1 with TRBJ2-7; 7 bases fit TRBD2. The material sequenced was whole blood. The TCR comes from an adult who was a healthcare worker with PCR-confirmed SARS-CoV-2 infection or an uninfected control (not recorded which). CDR3 protein: CSASGGRARYEQYF. Here the CDR3 DNA reads TGCAGTGCTAGTGGTGGGAGGGCCAGGTACGAGCAGTACTTC.